Presented here are 5 T cell receptor beta chains from one specimen sequenced in a study of blood T cells in healthy people across ages. Primed by a sample-barcoded 5' primer and a J-beta primer mix, a second PCR proceeded for 7 to 11 cycles. TCRdb analysed the 5' RACE reads with MiXCR anew, one entry per CDR3 protein. Among approximately 1.5 million distinct CDR3 sequences listed, roughly a third were seen once. The sample comprised blood. These receptor sequences come from a woman aged 25-40 years in good health.

This chain links TRBV2 with TRBJ2-2; 8 bases are a match to TRBD2. The CDR3 runs to 14 residues. J was trimmed by 6 bases and V by 7 bases; bases with no gene match: 7. Germline V lookup: CDR1 SNHLY, CDR2 FYNNEI. The CDR3 protein is CASTPGSGAGELFF. Written as DNA, the CDR3 is TGTGCCAGCACCCCGGGTAGCGGGGCCGGGGAGCTGTTTTTT. Complete variable domain (other parts from reference TRBV2 and TRBJ2-2): EPEVTQTPSHQVTQMGQEVILRCVPISNHLYFYWYRQILGQKVEFLVSFYNNEISEKSEIFDDQFSVERPDGSNFTLKIRSTKLEDSAMYFCASTPGSGAGELFFGEGSRLTVL.

This clonotype was seen at least ten times. V usage is TRBV4-2 and J usage is TRBJ1-2; 8 positions agree with TRBD1. The CDR3 is made up of 13 amino acids. V shed 1 base and J 7 bases; nucleotides not matched to a gene: 2. Per the germline V gene, CDR1 is LGHNA and CDR2 is YNFKEQ. CDR3 in amino acids: CASSQVDRGGYTF. As DNA, the CDR3 is TGTGCCAGCAGCCAAGTAGACAGGGGTGGCTACACCTTC.

V usage is TRBV7-9 and J usage is TRBJ1-1, with TRBD1 identical over 10 bases. CDR1 is SEHNR, CDR2 FQNEAQ, per germline (reference sequence). The trim removed 5 bases at V and 0 bases at J, leaving 6 bases unmatched. This CDR3 has 16 amino acids. The CDR3 reads CASSRSTGGLNTEAFF. CDR3 DNA sequence: TGTGCCAGCAGCCGTTCGACAGGGGGCTTGAACACTGAAGCTTTCTTT.

As regards this clonotype: A much larger clone lies a single base off, so this may be a read error. Here the CDR3 reads CSAKPLRQGYERYF. In nucleotides, the CDR3 is TGCAGTGCTAAGCCACTACGACAGGGCTACGAGCGGTACTTC. This chain uses TRBV20-1 with TRBJ2-4, with 7 bases lining up with TRBD1. V trimming: 4 bases; J trimming: 15 bases; junction bases outside the gene matches: 18. The length of the CDR3 is 14 residues. In germline, CDR1 is DFQATT, CDR2 SNEGSKA (reference sequence).

This clonotype was seen only a few times. This chain links TRBV4-2 with TRBJ2-1; weak D call: TRBD2 (5 bases). The V end lost 2 bases, the J end lost 0 bases, and 14 bases lay between the germline ends. Looked up from germline, CDR1 is LGHNA and CDR2 is YNFKEQ. This CDR3 contains 17 residues. The DNA for the CDR3 is TGTGCCAGCAGCCAATCGGACGGGAACCCCTCCTACAATGAGCAGTTCTTC. It yields the protein CASSQSDGNPSYNEQFF.